This TCR beta chain was captured by sequencing in a study of blood T cell repertoires in COVID-19. In germline, CDR1 is LGHNA, CDR2 YSLEER. This CDR3 region has 15 residues. V was clipped by 2 bases and J by 2 bases, with 10 bases between them. Some clones are missing from TCRdb's copy, which holds only in-frame ones; the method was immunoSEQ multiplex PCR. The profile shows about 250,000 clones, roughly 85% of them singletons. The study assigned cohorts using participant-reported clinical history. The chain employs TRBV4-3 and TRBJ1-3; TRBD1 might be the D (6 bases). This clonotype originated in a woman aged 50 to 60 with acute COVID-19. The sequencing sample was made of PBMCs or T cells enriched from blood (not recorded which). This CDR3 is CASSQTTGTGNTIYF. CDR3 in DNA: TGCGCCAGCAGCCAAACTACAGGGACTGGAAACACCATATATTTT.